What follows are 22 T cell receptor beta chains derived from one specimen sequenced in a study of blood T cell repertoires in COVID-19. Only in-frame clones appear in the TCRdb table, and some are missing; sequencing was by immunoSEQ multiplex PCR. The repertoire includes around 170,000 clones, about 86% of them detected once, and roughly 7% sits in the top ten. The source material was peripheral blood. The receptors derive from a man between 45 and 60 years old with active or convalescent COVID-19.

This sequence joins TRBV11-2 and TRBJ2-2, with 7 nucleotides matching TRBD2. Germline values: CDR1 SGHAT, CDR2 FQNNGV. CDR3 length: 14 amino acids. V shed 6 bases and J 1 base; nucleotides not matched to a gene: 2. CDR3 in amino acids: CASRPSGNTGELFF. Written as DNA, the CDR3 is TGTGCCAGCAGGCCTAGCGGGAACACCGGGGAGCTGTTTTTT.

The chain links TRBV29-1 to TRBJ2-3, with TRBD2 identical over 12 bases. V lost 7 bases, J lost 2 bases, and 4 bases stayed unmatched. Germline values: CDR1 SQVTM, CDR2 ANQGSEA. The CDR3 loop spans 14 amino acids. CDR3 sequence: CSAGLAGTTDTQYF. The CDR3 nucleotides are TGCAGCGCCGGACTAGCGGGAACCACAGATACGCAGTATTTT.

V gene TRBV28 combines with J gene TRBJ1-4; 10 nucleotides agree with TRBD1. V shed 4 bases, J shed 6 bases, and the junction held 5 bases outside the gene matches. Germline CDR1 and CDR2: MDHEN and SYDVKM. This CDR3 has 15 amino acids. CDR3 region: CASSSKTGGDEKLFF. DNA for the CDR3: TGTGCCAGCAGTTCAAAGACAGGGGGCGATGAAAAACTGTTTTTT. The full variable domain, completed using reference TRBV28 and TRBJ1-4, is DVKVTQSSRYLVKRTGEKVFLECVQDMDHENMFWYRQDPGLGLRLIYFSYDVKMKEKGDIPEGYSVSREKKERFSLILESASTNQTSMYLCASSSKTGGDEKLFFGSGTQLSVL.

The chain couples TRBV4-2 to TRBJ2-7; a possible D gene is TRBD2 (5 bases). Germline CDR1 and CDR2: LGHNA and YNFKEQ. CDR3 length: 14 amino acids. Trimming left V 5 bases short and J 3 bases short, with 14 bases between. CDR3: CASSVGAGRYEQYF. CDR3 nucleotide sequence: TGTGCCAGCAGCGTGGGCGCGGGCCGCTACGAGCAGTACTTC.

The V gene is TRBV12-3 or TRBV12-4, the J gene TRBJ2-7, with TRBD1 matching over 7 bases. Trimming took 6 bases from V and 6 from J; bases not matched to a gene: 8. This CDR3 spans 13 amino acids. The CDR3 region is CASRPTRTGEQYF. The CDR3 nucleotides are TGTGCCAGCAGACCTACTAGGACAGGCGAGCAGTACTTC.

This clone showed up just a few times. The V gene is TRBV6-5, the J gene TRBJ1-2; TRBD1 matches 8 bases. This CDR3 is 13 amino acids long. Germline V gene lookup returns CDR1 MNHEY and CDR2 SVGAGI. The V gene end was trimmed by 8 bases and the J gene end by 4 bases; junction bases not matched to a gene: 6. The CDR3 nucleotides are TGTGCCAGCTCCCGGACAGGGCCCTATGGCTACACCTTC. Protein product: CASSRTGPYGYTF.

Here the CDR3 DNA reads TGTGCCACCAGCAGAGAACAGCCCTATGGCTACACCTTC. Protein product: CATSREQPYGYTF. V and J are TRBV15 and TRBJ1-2; D call uncertain. Germline CDR1 and CDR2: LNHNV and YYDKDF (reference sequence). V was shortened by 0 bases and J by 4 bases, with 6 bases between the two germline ends. CDR3 length: 13 amino acids.

J is TRBJ1-3 and V is TRBV10-3; no firm D call. V lost 0 bases and J lost 4, with 7 bases in between. Germline-derived CDR1 and CDR2 are ENHRY and SYGVKD. The CDR3 runs to 14 residues. The CDR3 DNA reads TGTGCCATCAGTGAGTCCACTCGAGGAAACACCATATATTTT. Residues: CAISESTRGNTIYF.

This chain connects TRBV6-2 or TRBV6-3 to TRBJ1-2; D is unclear. The length of the CDR3 is 17 residues. The V gene's germline CDR1 is MNHEY and CDR2 SVGEGT. V was clipped by 5 bases and J by 2 bases, with 21 bases between them. The CDR3 DNA is TGTGCCAGCAGTCTGATCGCGAACAAGGAGGCCAACTATGGCTACACCTTC. This codes for CASSLIANKEANYGYTF.

The chain uses TRBV3-1 (or the pseudogene TRBV3-2) and TRBJ1-3, with 9 bases aligning to TRBD1. V lost 3 bases and J lost 3; bases outside the gene matches: 3. This CDR3 has 15 residues. The germline gives CDR1 LGHDT, CDR2 YNNKEL (reference sequence). For the CDR3, the DNA is TGTGCCAGCAGCCACGTGGGACAGGGTGGAAACACCATATATTTT. Its translation: CASSHVGQGGNTIYF.

This clone was detected once. This chain joins TRBV19 and TRBJ2-6; possibly TRBD1 for D (6 bases). Trimming took off 7 bases at V and 0 bases at J, with 13 bases between the two ends. CDR3 size: 16 residues. Germline V gene data show CDR1 as LNHDA and CDR2 as SQIVND (reference sequence). The CDR3 bases are TGTGCCAGTATGGGGGCTGATTTCTCTGGGGCCAACGTCCTGACTTTC. Translated: CASMGADFSGANVLTF.

The chain is built from TRBV18 and TRBJ1-2; D gene uncertain. Trimming pared 1 base from V and 3 bases from J, leaving 9 bases between. The CDR3 covers 14 residues. From germline, CDR1 is KGHSH and CDR2 LQKENI. The DNA of the CDR3 is TGTGCCAGCTCACCACAGGGAGACCACTATGGCTACACCTTC. This gives the protein CASSPQGDHYGYTF.

The genes are TRBV7-9 and TRBJ2-7; possibly TRBD1 for D (6 bases). CDR1 and CDR2 (germline): SEHNR, FQNEAQ (reference sequence). Trimming took off 1 base at V and 2 bases at J, with 15 bases between the two ends. The CDR3 spans 16 residues. The CDR3 region is CASSLEAGDEAYEQYF. CDR3 sequence (DNA): TGTGCCAGCAGCTTAGAGGCAGGGGATGAGGCCTACGAGCAGTACTTC. Looking up the rest from reference TRBV7-9 and TRBJ2-7 gives the full variable domain: DTGVSQNPRHKITKRGQNVTFRCDPISEHNRLYWYRQTLGQGPEFLTYFQNEAQLEKSRLLSDRFSAERPKGSFSTLEIQRTEQGDSAMYLCASSLEAGDEAYEQYFGPGTRLTVT.

The gene calls are TRBV6-5 and TRBJ1-2, with D possibly matching TRBD1 (6 bases). CDR1 is MNHEY, CDR2 SVGAGI, per germline. There are 14 residues in the CDR3. Trimming shortened V by 2 bases and J by 4 bases, and 11 bases separated the two germline ends. The CDR3, as DNA: TGTGCCAGCAGTTACCAAGGGGGGGCCTATGGCTACACCTTC. Residues: CASSYQGGAYGYTF.

Only one count was recorded for this clone. This sequence joins TRBV27 and TRBJ1-2; a possible D gene is TRBD1 (6 bases). This CDR3 has 13 amino acids. V lost 5 bases and J lost 9, with 16 bases in between. Germline lookup yields CDR1 MNHEY and CDR2 SMNVEV (reference sequence). CDR3 amino acids: CASSLGQQGRYTF. CDR3 DNA sequence: TGTGCCAGCAGTCTAGGGCAACAGGGCCGCTACACCTTC.

The rearrangement links TRBV18 to TRBJ2-5, with unresolved D. V was clipped by 0 bases and J by 7 bases, with 12 bases between them. Per the germline V gene, CDR1 is KGHSH and CDR2 is LQKENI. This CDR3 has 14 residues. CDR3 DNA: TGTGCCAGCTCACCACCGGTTAGCCCTAGGACCCAGTACTTC. Translated, it gives CASSPPVSPRTQYF.

Here the CDR3 DNA reads TGTGCCACCACGAGCGGGACTAGCGGGGGCCAAATCCAAGAGACCCAGTACTTC. Encoded protein: CATTSGTSGGQIQETQYF. The chain is built from TRBV15 and TRBJ2-5; TRBD2 matches 14 bases. The V gene end was trimmed by 7 bases and the J gene end by 1 base; junction bases not matched to a gene: 11. The CDR3 spans 18 residues. The germline V gene encodes CDR1 LNHNV and CDR2 YYDKDF (reference sequence). The full variable domain, rest sourced from reference TRBV15 and TRBJ2-5, is DAMVIQNPRYQVTQFGKPVTLSCSQTLNHNVMYWYQQKSSQAPKLLFHYYDKDFNNEADTPDNFQSRRPNTSFCFLDIRSPGLGDTAMYLCATTSGTSGGQIQETQYFGPGTRLLVL.

The V and J genes are TRBV19 and TRBJ2-1; D is unclear. The ends were cut back, 4 bases at V and 7 bases at J, with 14 bases in the middle. The CDR3 contains 14 residues. The germline CDR1 and CDR2 sequences are LNHDA and SQIVND (reference sequence). The CDR3 protein is CASSNSLVRNEQFF. CDR3 nucleotide sequence: TGTGCCAGTAGTAACTCCCTCGTTCGGAATGAGCAGTTCTTC.

The gene calls are TRBV19 and TRBJ1-2; possibly TRBD1 for D (6 bases). V gave up 1 base and J gave up 7 bases, with 10 bases separating them. The germline gives CDR1 LNHDA, CDR2 SQIVND (reference sequence). The CDR3 has 13 amino acids. CDR3 protein: CASSIAAGAGYTF. CDR3 nucleotide sequence: TGTGCCAGTAGTATAGCGGCAGGGGCTGGCTACACCTTC.

This clone occurred once. The rearrangement uses TRBV7-8 and TRBJ1-5, with 10 positions matching TRBD1. The ends lost 5 bases at V and 6 bases at J; junction bases unmatched: 7. The CDR3 has 15 residues. Germline V gives CDR1 SGHVS, CDR2 FQNEAQ. CDR3: CASSPDRGPFQPQHF. DNA of the CDR3: TGTGCCAGCAGCCCAGACAGGGGGCCTTTTCAGCCCCAGCATTTT.

The V and J genes are TRBV24-1 and TRBJ2-1; D uncertain. CDR1 and CDR2 (germline): KGHDR, SFDVKD. This CDR3 spans 12 amino acids. Trimming shortened V by 10 bases and J by 4 bases, and 10 bases separated the two germline ends. CDR3 bases: TGTGCCACTCAAACGCAGTACAATGAGCAGTTCTTC. The encoded protein is CATQTQYNEQFF.

The chain couples TRBV6-6 to TRBJ2-7, with TRBD1 matching 7 bases. The CDR3 is made up of 16 amino acids. From germline, CDR1 is MNHNY and CDR2 SVGAGI (reference sequence). The junction had 10 bases not matched to a gene; V was cut back by 2 bases and J by 3 bases. The CDR3: CASSYPGGQAGYEQYF. The CDR3 nucleotides are TGTGCCAGCAGTTACCCGGGTGGACAGGCAGGCTACGAGCAGTACTTC.